This TCR beta chain was captured by sequencing in a study of lymphopenia after photon versus proton radiotherapy. Study-wide results and limits: Oligoclonal CD8+ Temra expansion after nadir drove photon patients' diversity drop. Proton therapy kept repertoires fairly stable, unlike photons, which gained effector/memory cells.

Germline values: CDR1 SGHRS, CDR2 YFSETQ. Trimming removed 3 bases from V and 15 bases from J, with 10 bases in between. The CDR3 has 11 amino acids. This clone has only a few counts. Its matching antigen is unknown. Only in-frame clones appear in the TCRdb table, and some are missing; sequencing was by immunoSEQ multiplex PCR. The profile shows 14,000 or so clones, 82% of them singletons. The chain carries TRBV5-1 and TRBJ1-6, with D possibly being TRBD1 (5 bases). The sequencing used peripheral blood, collected from a patient treated with photon-based radiotherapy. The clonotype originates from a man in his forties or fifties with gastric cancer. The CDR3 is CASSSGDLLHF. In DNA, the CDR3 is TGCGCCAGCAGCTCGGGGGATCTCCTCCACTTT.